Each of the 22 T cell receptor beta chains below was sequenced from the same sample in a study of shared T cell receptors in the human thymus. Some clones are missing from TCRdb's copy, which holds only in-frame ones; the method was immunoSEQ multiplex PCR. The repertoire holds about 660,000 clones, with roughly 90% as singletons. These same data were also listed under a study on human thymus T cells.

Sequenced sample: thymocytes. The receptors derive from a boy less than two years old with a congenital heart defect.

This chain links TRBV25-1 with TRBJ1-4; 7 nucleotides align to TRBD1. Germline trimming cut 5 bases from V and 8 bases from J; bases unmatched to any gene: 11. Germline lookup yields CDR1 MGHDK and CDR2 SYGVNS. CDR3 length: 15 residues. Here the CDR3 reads CASSPRQGDREKLFF. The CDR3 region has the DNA TGTGCCAGCAGTCCAAGACAGGGTGATCGAGAAAAACTGTTTTTT.

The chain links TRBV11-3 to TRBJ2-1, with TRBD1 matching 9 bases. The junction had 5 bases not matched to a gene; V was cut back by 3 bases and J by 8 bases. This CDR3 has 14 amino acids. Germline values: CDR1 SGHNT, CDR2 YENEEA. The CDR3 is CASSFDRDRDEQFF. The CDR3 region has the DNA TGTGCCAGCAGCTTTGACCGGGACAGGGATGAGCAGTTCTTC.

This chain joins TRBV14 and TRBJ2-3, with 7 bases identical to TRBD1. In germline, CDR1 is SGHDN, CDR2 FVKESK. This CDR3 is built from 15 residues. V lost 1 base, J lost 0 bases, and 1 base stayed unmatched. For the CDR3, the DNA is TGTGCCAGCAGCCAAGGGGACAGCAGCACAGATACGCAGTATTTT. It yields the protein CASSQGDSSTDTQYF.

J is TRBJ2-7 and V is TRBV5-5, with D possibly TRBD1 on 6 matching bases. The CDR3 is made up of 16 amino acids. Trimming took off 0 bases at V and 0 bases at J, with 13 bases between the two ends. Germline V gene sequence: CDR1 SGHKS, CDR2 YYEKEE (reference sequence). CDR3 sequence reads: CASSLGYQGSSYEQYF. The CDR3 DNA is TGTGCCAGCAGCTTGGGGTATCAGGGGAGCTCCTACGAGCAGTACTTC.

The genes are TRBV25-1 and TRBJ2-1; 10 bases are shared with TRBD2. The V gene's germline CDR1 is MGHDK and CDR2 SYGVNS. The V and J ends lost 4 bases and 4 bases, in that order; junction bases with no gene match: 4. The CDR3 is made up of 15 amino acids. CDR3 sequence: CASSGRAGGYNEQFF. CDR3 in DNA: TGTGCCAGCAGTGGGCGAGCGGGAGGGTACAATGAGCAGTTCTTC.

The CDR3 sequence is CASSSKPQREGGSTDTQYF. CDR3 bases: TGTGCCAGCAGCTCGAAACCCCAGCGGGAAGGCGGCTCCACAGATACGCAGTATTTT. The V gene is TRBV7-2, the J gene TRBJ2-3, with 7 positions matching TRBD2. Germline V gene data show CDR1 as SGHTA and CDR2 as FQGNSA. The CDR3 extends over 19 amino acids. Trimming cost V 4 bases and J 2 bases; bases outside gene matches: 18. The entire variable domain, with the rest obtained from reference TRBV7-2 and TRBJ2-3, is as follows: GAGVSQSPSNKVTEKGKDVELRCDPISGHTALYWYRQSLGQGLEFLIYFQGNSAPDKSGLPSDRFSAERTGGSVSTLTIQRTQQEDSAVYLCASSSKPQREGGSTDTQYFGPGTRLTVL.

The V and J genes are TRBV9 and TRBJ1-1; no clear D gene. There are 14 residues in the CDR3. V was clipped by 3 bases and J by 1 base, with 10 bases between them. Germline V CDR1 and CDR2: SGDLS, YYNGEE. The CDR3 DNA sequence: TGTGCCAGCAGCGCGACCGGGAAGAACACTGAAGCTTTCTTT. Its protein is CASSATGKNTEAFF.

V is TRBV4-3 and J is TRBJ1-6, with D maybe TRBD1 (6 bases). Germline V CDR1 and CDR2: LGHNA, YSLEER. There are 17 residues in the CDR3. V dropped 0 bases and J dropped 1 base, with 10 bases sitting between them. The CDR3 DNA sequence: TGCGCCAGCAGCCAAGAGGGGGCCCGATCCTATAATTCACCCCTCCACTTT. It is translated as CASSQEGARSYNSPLHF.

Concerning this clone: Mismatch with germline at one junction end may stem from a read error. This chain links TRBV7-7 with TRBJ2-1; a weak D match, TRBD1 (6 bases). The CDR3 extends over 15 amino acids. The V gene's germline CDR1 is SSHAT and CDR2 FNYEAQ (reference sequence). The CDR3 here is CASSLAFGGLNEQFF. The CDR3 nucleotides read TGTGCTAGCAGCTTAGCCTTTGGGGGCCTTAACGAGCAGTTCTTC.

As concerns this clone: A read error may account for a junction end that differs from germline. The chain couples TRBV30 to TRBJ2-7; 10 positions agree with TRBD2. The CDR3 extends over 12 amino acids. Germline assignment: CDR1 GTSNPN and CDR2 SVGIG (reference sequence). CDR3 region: CGCASGSGEQYF. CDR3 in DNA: TGCGGATGTGCTAGCGGGAGTGGCGAGCAGTACTTC.

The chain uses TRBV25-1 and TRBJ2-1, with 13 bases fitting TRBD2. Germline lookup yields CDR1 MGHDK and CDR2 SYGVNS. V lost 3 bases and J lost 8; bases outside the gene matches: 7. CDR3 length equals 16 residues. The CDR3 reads CASSDPGLAGIDEQFF. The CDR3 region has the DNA TGTGCCAGCAGTGACCCGGGACTAGCGGGGATAGATGAGCAGTTCTTC. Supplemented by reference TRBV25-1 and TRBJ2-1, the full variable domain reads EADIYQTPRYLVIGTGKKITLECSQTMGHDKMYWYQQDPGMELHLIHYSYGVNSTEKGDLSSESTVSRIRTEHFPLTLESARPSHTSQYLCASSDPGLAGIDEQFFGPGTRLTVL.

CDR3 amino acids: CAISLRVAGNTGELFF. The CDR3 nucleotides read TGTGCCATCAGTCTTCGGGTAGCGGGGAACACCGGGGAGCTGTTTTTT. This rearrangement joins TRBV10-3 to TRBJ2-2; TRBD2 aligns across 7 bases. The J segment lost 1 base and the V segment lost 5 bases, leaving 7 bases of the junction unmatched. CDR3 length equals 16 residues. Germline-derived CDR1 and CDR2 are ENHRY and SYGVKD.

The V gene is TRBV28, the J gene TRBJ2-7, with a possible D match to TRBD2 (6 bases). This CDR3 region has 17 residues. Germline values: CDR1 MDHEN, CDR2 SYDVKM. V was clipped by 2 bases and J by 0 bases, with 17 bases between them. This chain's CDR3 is CASSLGPGRDFSYEQYF. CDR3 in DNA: TGTGCCAGCAGTTTAGGCCCGGGGCGGGACTTCTCCTACGAGCAGTACTTC.

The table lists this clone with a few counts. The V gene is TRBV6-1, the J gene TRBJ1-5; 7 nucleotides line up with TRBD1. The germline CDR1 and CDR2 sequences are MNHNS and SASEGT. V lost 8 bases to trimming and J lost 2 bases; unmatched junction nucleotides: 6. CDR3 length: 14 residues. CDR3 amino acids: CASADRVGNQPQHF. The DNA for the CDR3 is TGTGCCAGCGCCGACAGGGTGGGCAATCAGCCCCAGCATTTT.

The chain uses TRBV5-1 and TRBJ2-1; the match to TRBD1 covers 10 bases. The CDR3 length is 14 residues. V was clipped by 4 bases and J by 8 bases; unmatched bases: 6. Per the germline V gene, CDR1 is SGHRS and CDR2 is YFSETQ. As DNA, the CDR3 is TGCGCCAGCAGCACCCGGGACAGGGGCTATGAGCAGTTCTTC. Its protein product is CASSTRDRGYEQFF.

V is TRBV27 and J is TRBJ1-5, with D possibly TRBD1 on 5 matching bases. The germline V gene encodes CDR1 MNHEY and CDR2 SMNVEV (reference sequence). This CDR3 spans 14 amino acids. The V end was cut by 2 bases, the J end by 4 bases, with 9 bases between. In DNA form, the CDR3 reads TGTGCCAGCAGTTTAAGGGAGGGGAATCAGCCCCAGCATTTT. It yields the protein CASSLREGNQPQHF.

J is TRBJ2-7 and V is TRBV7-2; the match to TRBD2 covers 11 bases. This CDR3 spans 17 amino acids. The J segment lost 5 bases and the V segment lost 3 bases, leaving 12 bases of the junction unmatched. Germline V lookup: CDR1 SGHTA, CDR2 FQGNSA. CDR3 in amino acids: CASSLGDPGTSGNEQYF. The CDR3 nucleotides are TGTGCCAGCAGCTTGGGGGATCCCGGGACTAGCGGTAACGAGCAGTACTTC.

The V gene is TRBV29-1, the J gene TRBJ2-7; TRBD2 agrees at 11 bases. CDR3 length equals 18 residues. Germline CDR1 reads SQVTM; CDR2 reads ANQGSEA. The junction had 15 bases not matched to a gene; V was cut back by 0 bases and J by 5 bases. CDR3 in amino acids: CSVEDGTTSGRTPHEQYF. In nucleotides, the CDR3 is TGCAGCGTTGAAGATGGTACCACTAGCGGGAGAACCCCCCACGAGCAGTACTTC.

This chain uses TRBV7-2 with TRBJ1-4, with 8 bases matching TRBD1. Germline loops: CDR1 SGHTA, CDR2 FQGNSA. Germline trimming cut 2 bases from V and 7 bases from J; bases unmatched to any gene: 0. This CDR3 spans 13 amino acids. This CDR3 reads CASSLQGAEKLFF. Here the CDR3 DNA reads TGTGCCAGCAGCTTACAGGGGGCTGAAAAACTGTTTTTT.

In DNA form, the CDR3 reads TGTGCCAGCAGCTTATCCGGGGAAGAGACCCAGTACTTC. As protein: CASSLSGEETQYF. V and J are TRBV11-2 and TRBJ2-5; D might be TRBD2 (5 bases). CDR1 is SGHAT, CDR2 FQNNGV, per germline. CDR3 length: 13 amino acids. V dropped 2 bases and J dropped 3 bases, with 7 bases sitting between them.

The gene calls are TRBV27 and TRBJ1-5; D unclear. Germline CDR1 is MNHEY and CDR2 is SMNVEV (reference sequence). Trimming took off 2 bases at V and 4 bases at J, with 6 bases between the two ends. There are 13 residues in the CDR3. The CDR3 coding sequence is TGTGCCAGCAGTTTACTGAGAAATCAGCCCCAGCATTTT. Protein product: CASSLLRNQPQHF.

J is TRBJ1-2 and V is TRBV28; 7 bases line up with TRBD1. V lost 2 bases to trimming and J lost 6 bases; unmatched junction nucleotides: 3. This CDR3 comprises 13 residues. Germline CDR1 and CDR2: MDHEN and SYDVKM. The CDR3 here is CASSLRDSDGYTF. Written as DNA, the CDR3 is TGTGCCAGCAGTTTAAGGGACAGTGATGGCTACACCTTC.